Each of the 11 T cell receptor beta chains below was sequenced from the same sample in a study of beta chain features in type 1 diabetes. Reverse transcribing all isolated RNA meant expressed TCRB transcripts were sequenced. Measured with immunoSEQ multiplex PCR; TCRdb has only the in-frame clones, and not every one. The table records fewer than 900,000 clones, around a sixth of them present only once. The sequenced sample consisted of naive CD4+ T cells from blood. These receptors came from a woman under 30 in good health.

This clone was counted once. V and J are TRBV7-6 and TRBJ1-2; D possibly corresponds to TRBD1 (6 bases). The CDR3 has 15 amino acids. V gave up 5 bases and J gave up 0 bases, with 13 bases separating them. CDR1 and CDR2 (germline): SGHVS, FNYEAQ. The CDR3 DNA reads TGTGCCAGCAGCCGGGGTCGGGGGCCTAACTATGGCTACACCTTC. Its protein product is CASSRGRGPNYGYTF.

The J gene is TRBJ1-2, the V gene TRBV10-3; 9 bases are a match to TRBD1. Germline V CDR1 and CDR2: ENHRY, SYGVKD. Germline trimming cut 10 bases from V and 2 bases from J; bases unmatched to any gene: 17. The CDR3 totals 17 residues. The CDR3 DNA is TGTGCCACCGCCTTTTCGGCAGGACAGGGGATAAACTATGGCTACACCTTC. Encoded protein: CATAFSAGQGINYGYTF.

The chain carries TRBV28 and TRBJ1-3; D not resolved. The CDR3 is 13 residues long. The V end was cut by 6 bases, the J end by 0 bases, with 6 bases between. Germline V CDR1 and CDR2: MDHEN, SYDVKM. The CDR3 sequence: CASRASSGNTIYF. As DNA, the CDR3 is TGTGCCAGCAGAGCCAGCTCTGGAAACACCATATATTTT.

J is TRBJ2-1 and V is TRBV10-3, with D perhaps matching TRBD2 (6 bases). Trimming took 7 bases from V and 1 from J, leaving 11 bases between them. The CDR3 contains 14 residues. Germline loops: CDR1 ENHRY, CDR2 SYGVKD. CDR3 coding DNA: TGTGCCATCAACCGGGACTCGTCCTACAATGAGCAGTTCTTC. It yields the protein CAINRDSSYNEQFF.

The chain carries TRBV7-9 and TRBJ1-3; 7 bases are a match to TRBD1. The germline V gene has CDR1 SEHNR and CDR2 FQNEAQ (reference sequence). V lost 1 base and J lost 0; bases outside the gene matches: 9. The CDR3 contains 18 residues. CDR3 DNA: TGTGCCAGCAGCTTAGGTCTTGGACAGGCCGCCTCTGGAAACACCATATATTTT. Translation gives CASSLGLGQAASGNTIYF.

This clone occurred a few times. This chain joins TRBV5-4 and TRBJ1-1; D unresolved. CDR1 and CDR2 (germline): SGHNT, YYREEE (reference sequence). The CDR3 spans 16 residues. V lost 0 bases to trimming and J lost 1 base, with 13 bases between them. The CDR3: CASSLGIGRENTEAFF. CDR3 nucleotide sequence: TGTGCCAGCAGCTTGGGGATTGGACGGGAGAACACTGAAGCTTTCTTT.

This clone came up a few times. The rearrangement joins TRBV2 to TRBJ2-7, with 9 nucleotides matching TRBD2. This CDR3 contains 14 residues. V lost 6 bases, J lost 2 bases, and 5 bases stayed unmatched. Germline-derived CDR1 and CDR2 are SNHLY and FYNNEI. CDR3: CASRGIAGAYEQYF. The CDR3 bases are TGTGCCAGCAGGGGCATAGCGGGGGCCTACGAGCAGTACTTC.

The chain employs TRBV5-1 and TRBJ2-7, with D possibly matching TRBD2 (5 bases). Trimming pared 4 bases from V and 6 bases from J, leaving 20 bases between. Germline V gives CDR1 SGHRS, CDR2 YFSETQ. This CDR3 spans 15 amino acids. CDR3 sequence reads: CASSRAGLQEGEQYF. CDR3 DNA sequence: TGCGCCAGCAGCCGAGCCGGGTTGCAAGAGGGCGAGCAGTACTTC.

In its sample, this clone was seen a few times. V gene TRBV7-2 combines with J gene TRBJ2-2, with D uncertain. The CDR3 consists of 14 residues. Germline CDR1 reads SGHTA; CDR2 reads FQGNSA. V was shortened by 8 bases and J by 3 bases, with 13 bases between the two germline ends. DNA of the CDR3: TGTGCCAGCGCAATTTCTCGTGACACCGGGGAGCTGTTTTTT. Its protein is CASAISRDTGELFF.

This clone was detected only a few times. J is TRBJ1-5 and V is TRBV4-1; D might be TRBD1 (5 bases). Trimming removed 0 bases from V and 6 bases from J, with 18 bases in between. The CDR3 is made up of 17 amino acids. The germline V gene has CDR1 MGHRA and CDR2 YSYEKL. The CDR3 coding sequence is TGCGCCAGCAGCCAAGAGGGGACCTTTTCCGGGTCTCAGCCCCAGCATTTT. Translated, it gives CASSQEGTFSGSQPQHF.

The genes are TRBV7-2 and TRBJ2-1; the match to TRBD2 covers 9 bases. CDR1 and CDR2 (germline): SGHTA, FQGNSA. After removal of 2 bases from V and 9 bases from J, the junction contained 11 bases not matched to a gene. CDR3 length: 16 amino acids. CDR3 sequence reads: CASSLHKASGMGEQFF. CDR3 bases: TGTGCCAGCAGCTTACACAAGGCTAGCGGGATGGGTGAGCAGTTCTTC. Full variable domain (missing parts from reference TRBV7-2 and TRBJ2-1): GAGVSQSPSNKVTEKGKDVELRCDPISGHTALYWYRQSLGQGLEFLIYFQGNSAPDKSGLPSDRFSAERTGGSVSTLTIQRTQQEDSAVYLCASSLHKASGMGEQFFGPGTRLTVL.